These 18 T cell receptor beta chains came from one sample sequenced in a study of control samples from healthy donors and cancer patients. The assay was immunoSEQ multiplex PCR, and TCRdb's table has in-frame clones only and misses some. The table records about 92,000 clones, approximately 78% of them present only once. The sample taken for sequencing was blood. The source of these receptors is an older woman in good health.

The CDR3 sequence is CASSPDRAYGYTF. The CDR3 DNA reads as TGCGCCAGCAGCCCGGACAGGGCCTATGGCTACACCTTC. The chain employs TRBV10-2 and TRBJ1-2; 8 nucleotides align to TRBD1. CDR1 and CDR2 (germline): WSHSY, SAAADI. This CDR3 region has 13 residues. Trimming removed 6 bases from V and 4 bases from J; junction bases left unmatched: 4.

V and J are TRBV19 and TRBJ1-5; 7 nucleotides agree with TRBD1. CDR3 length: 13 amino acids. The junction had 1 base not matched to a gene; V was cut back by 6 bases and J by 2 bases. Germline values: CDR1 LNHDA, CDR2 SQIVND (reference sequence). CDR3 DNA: TGTGCCAGTAGGGACAGGCGCAATCAGCCCCAGCATTTT. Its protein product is CASRDRRNQPQHF.

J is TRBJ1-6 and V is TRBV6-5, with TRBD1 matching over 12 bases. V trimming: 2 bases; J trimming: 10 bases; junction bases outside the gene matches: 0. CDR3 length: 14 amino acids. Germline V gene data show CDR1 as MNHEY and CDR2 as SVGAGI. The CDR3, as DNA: TGTGCCAGCAGTTACGGGACAGGGGGCTCACCCCTCCACTTT. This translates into CASSYGTGGSPLHF.

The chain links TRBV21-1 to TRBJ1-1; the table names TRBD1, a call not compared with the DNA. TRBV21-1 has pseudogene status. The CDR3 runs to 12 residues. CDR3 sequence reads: CASSKRTTEAFF. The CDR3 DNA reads TGTGCCAGCAGCAAAAGGACAACGGAAGCTTTCTTT.

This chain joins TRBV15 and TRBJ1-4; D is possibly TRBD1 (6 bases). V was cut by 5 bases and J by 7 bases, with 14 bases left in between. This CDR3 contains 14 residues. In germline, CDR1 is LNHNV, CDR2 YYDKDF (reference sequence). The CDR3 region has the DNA TGTGCCACCAGCTCCCAAGGACAGACTGAAAAACTGTTTTTT. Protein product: CATSSQGQTEKLFF.

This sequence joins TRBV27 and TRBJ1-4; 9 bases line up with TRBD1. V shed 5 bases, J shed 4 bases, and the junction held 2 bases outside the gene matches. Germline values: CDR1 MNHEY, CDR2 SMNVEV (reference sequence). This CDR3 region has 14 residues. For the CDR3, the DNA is TGTGCCAGCAGTCGGACAGGGGATAATGAAAAACTGTTTTTT. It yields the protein CASSRTGDNEKLFF.

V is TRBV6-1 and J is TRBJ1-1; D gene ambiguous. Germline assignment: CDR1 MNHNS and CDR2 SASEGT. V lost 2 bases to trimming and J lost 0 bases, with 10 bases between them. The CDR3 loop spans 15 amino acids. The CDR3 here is CASSESLVMNTEAFF. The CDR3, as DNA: TGTGCCAGCAGTGAATCATTGGTCATGAACACTGAAGCTTTCTTT.

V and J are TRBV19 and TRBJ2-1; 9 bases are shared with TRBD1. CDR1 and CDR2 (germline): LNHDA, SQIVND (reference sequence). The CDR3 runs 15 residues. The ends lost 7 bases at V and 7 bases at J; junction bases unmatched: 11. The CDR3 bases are TGTGCCAGTACCATGGCGGGACAGGGTATTAATGAGCAGTTCTTC. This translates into CASTMAGQGINEQFF.

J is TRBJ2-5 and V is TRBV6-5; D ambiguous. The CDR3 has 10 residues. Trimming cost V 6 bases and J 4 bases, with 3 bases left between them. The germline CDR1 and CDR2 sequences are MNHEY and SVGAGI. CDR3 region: CASRRETQYF. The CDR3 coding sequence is TGTGCCAGCAGGAGAGAGACCCAGTACTTC.

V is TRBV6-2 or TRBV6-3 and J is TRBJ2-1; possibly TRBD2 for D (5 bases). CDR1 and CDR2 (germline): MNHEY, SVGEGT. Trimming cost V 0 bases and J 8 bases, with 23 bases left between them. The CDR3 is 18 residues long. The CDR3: CASSYSRIHRGVGDEQFF. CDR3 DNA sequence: TGTGCCAGCAGTTACTCCAGGATACACCGGGGAGTGGGCGATGAGCAGTTCTTC.

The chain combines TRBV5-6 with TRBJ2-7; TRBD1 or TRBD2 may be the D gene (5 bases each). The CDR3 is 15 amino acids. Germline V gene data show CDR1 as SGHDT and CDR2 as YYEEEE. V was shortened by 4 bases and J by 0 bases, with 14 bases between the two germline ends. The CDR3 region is CASSMGPLISYEQYF. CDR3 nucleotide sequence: TGTGCCAGCAGCATGGGACCGCTTATCTCCTACGAGCAGTACTTC.

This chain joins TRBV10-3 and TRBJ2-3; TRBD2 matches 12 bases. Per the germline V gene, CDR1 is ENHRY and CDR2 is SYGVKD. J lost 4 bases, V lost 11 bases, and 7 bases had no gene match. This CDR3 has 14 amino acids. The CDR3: CAAASGGAADTQYF. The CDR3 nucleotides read TGTGCCGCCGCTAGCGGGGGGGCAGCAGATACGCAGTATTTT.

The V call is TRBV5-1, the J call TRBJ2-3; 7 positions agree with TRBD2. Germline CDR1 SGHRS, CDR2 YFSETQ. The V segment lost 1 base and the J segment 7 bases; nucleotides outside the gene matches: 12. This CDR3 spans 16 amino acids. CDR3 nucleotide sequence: TGCGCCAGCAGCTTGAGTGCCCCTCCCGGGACTAATACGCAGTATTTT. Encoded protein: CASSLSAPPGTNTQYF.

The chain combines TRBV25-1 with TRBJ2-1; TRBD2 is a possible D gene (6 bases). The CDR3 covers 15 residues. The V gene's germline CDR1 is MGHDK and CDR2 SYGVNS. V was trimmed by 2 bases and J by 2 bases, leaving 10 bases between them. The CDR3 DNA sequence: TGTGCCAGCAGTGAAATAACTAGCACCTACAATGAGCAGTTCTTC. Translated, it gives CASSEITSTYNEQFF.

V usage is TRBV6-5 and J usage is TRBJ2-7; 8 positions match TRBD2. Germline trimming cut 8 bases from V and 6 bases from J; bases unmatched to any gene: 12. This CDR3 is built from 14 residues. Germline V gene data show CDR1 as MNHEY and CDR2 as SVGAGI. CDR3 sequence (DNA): TGTGCCAGCCTGACTAGCGAATGGGGCCTCGAGCAGTACTTC. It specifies CASLTSEWGLEQYF.

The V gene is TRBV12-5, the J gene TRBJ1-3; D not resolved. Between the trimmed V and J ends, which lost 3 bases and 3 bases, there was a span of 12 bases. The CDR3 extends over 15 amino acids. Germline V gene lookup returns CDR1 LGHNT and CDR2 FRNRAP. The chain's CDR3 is CASGFSLPNGNTIYF. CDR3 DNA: TGTGCTAGTGGTTTCTCCCTACCAAATGGAAACACCATATATTTT. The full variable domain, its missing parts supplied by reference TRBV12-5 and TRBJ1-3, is DARVTQTPRHKVTEMGQEVTMRCQPILGHNTVFWYRQTMMQGLELLAYFRNRAPLDDSGMPKDRFSAEMPDATLATLKIQPSEPRDSAVYFCASGFSLPNGNTIYFGEGSWLTVV.

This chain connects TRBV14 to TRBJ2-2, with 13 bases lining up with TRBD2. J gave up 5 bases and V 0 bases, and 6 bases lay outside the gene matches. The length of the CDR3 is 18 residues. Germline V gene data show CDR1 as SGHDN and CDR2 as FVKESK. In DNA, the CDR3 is TGTGCCAGCAGCCAAGATTGGAGACTAGCGGGAGGTACCGGGGAGCTGTTTTTT. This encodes CASSQDWRLAGGTGELFF.

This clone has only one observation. The CDR3 protein is CSARDVREVFF. Written as DNA, the CDR3 is TGCAGTGCTAGAGATGTCAGGGAGGTGTTTTTT. The chain employs TRBV20-1 and TRBJ1-4, with D possibly being TRBD1 (5 bases). The germline gives CDR1 DFQATT, CDR2 SNEGSKA (reference sequence). The CDR3 runs to 11 residues. Trimming shortened V by 0 bases and J by 15 bases, and 11 bases separated the two germline ends.